The sequence of this T cell receptor beta chain was determined in a study of sequential checkpoint blockade in melanoma. Study information: First-line arms were nivolumab then ipilimumab, or the reverse, randomized 1:1.

The treatment: randomized to nivolumab then ipilimumab (arm A) or the reverse (arm B). DNA-damaging chemotherapy had not been given to any patient beforehand. Sorted cells were live CD3+CD8+, lacking CD19 and CD56, from PBMCs. TCRdb's table, derived via immunoSEQ multiplex PCR, lists solely in-frame clones and lacks some. Of about 10,000 clones detected, approximately 71% appear once; the ten largest clones hold 12%. Germline CDR1 and CDR2: WSHSY and SAAADI. This CDR3 region has 16 residues. V dropped 6 bases and J dropped 1 base, with 18 bases sitting between them. This clone has just a few counts. This receptor was taken from a human donor with melanoma. The sequencing here drew on CD8+ T cells sorted from blood (inferred from file names), taken from a patient given nivolumab and ipilimumab in sequence. The chain couples TRBV10-2 to TRBJ1-2, with D uncertain. The CDR3 loop is CASSPTAWAVNYGYTF. The CDR3 DNA reads TGCGCCAGCAGCCCTACCGCCTGGGCCGTTAACTATGGCTACACCTTC.